This T cell receptor beta chain was profiled in a study of blood T cells in healthy people across ages. Germline trimming cut 2 bases from V and 9 bases from J; bases unmatched to any gene: 6. The CDR3 consists of 13 residues. Germline loops: CDR1 SQVTM, CDR2 ANQGSEA. Isolated PBMCs totaled at least 6.5 million in each sample. Using a J-beta primer mix together with a sample-barcoded 5' primer, a second PCR was run for about 6 to 11 cycles. Paired-end reads containing CDR3 totaled no fewer than 3 million for each sample. TCRdb itself ran the 5' RACE reads through MiXCR, one entry per CDR3 protein. The sample consists of 1.5 million to 2 million distinct CDR3 sequences, 28% of them appearing once. This clonotype was seen at least ten times.

The chain uses TRBV29-1 and TRBJ2-1; 8 bases map to TRBD1. The source of this sequence is a woman aged 25 to 39 in good health. The sequencing input was blood. CDR3 in amino acids: CSVETGGTVEQFF. The CDR3 DNA sequence: TGCAGCGTTGAAACAGGGGGAACCGTTGAGCAGTTCTTC.